These 5 T cell receptor beta chains originate from one sample sequenced in a study of identical twins. TCRdb passed the 5' RACE reads through MiXCR, listing each CDR3 protein once. The sample consists of 500,000 or so distinct CDR3 sequences, roughly an eighth of them appearing once. This sample also belongs to another study, concerning yellow fever vaccine responses in identical twins.

Sequenced input: CD4+ T cells sorted from blood. These TCRs come from a woman between 18 and 30 years old in good health.

The J gene is TRBJ2-6, the V gene TRBV27; the match to TRBD1 covers 7 bases. CDR1 and CDR2 (germline): MNHEY, SMNVEV (reference sequence). With V trimmed by 0 bases and J by 0 bases, 11 bases remained unmatched. The CDR3 contains 20 residues. The CDR3 reads CASSLSVGGLTYSGANVLTF. DNA of the CDR3: TGTGCCAGCAGTTTATCGGTAGGGGGCCTAACTTACTCTGGGGCCAACGTCCTGACTTTC. Drawing the rest from reference TRBV27 and TRBJ2-6, the complete variable domain is EAQVTQNPRYLITVTGKKLTVTCSQNMNHEYMSWYRQDPGLGLRQIYYSMNVEVTDKGDVPEGYKVSRKEKRNFPLILESPSPNQTSLYFCASSLSVGGLTYSGANVLTFGAGSRLTVL.

This clonotype was observed a handful of times. The V call is TRBV12-3 or TRBV12-4, the J call TRBJ2-4, with 9 bases that match TRBD2. The CDR3 extends over 17 amino acids. With 0 bases clipped from V and 3 bases from J, the junction kept 6 bases outside the gene matches. This chain's CDR3 is CASSLARGGEGKNIQYF. The CDR3 bases are TGTGCCAGCAGTTTAGCGCGGGGGGGGGAGGGCAAAAACATTCAGTACTTC.

The rearrangement uses TRBV7-9 and TRBJ2-1, with D unresolved. CDR3 length equals 14 residues. Germline CDR1 and CDR2: SEHNR and FQNEAQ (reference sequence). The ends were cut back, 3 bases at V and 5 bases at J, with 11 bases in the middle. DNA of the CDR3: TGTGCCAGCAGCTTTTTACGAGAGGACAATGAGCAGTTCTTC. Its protein product is CASSFLREDNEQFF.

The chain employs TRBV6-5 and TRBJ2-7, with TRBD1 identical over 8 bases. CDR3 length: 16 amino acids. The germline V gene encodes CDR1 MNHEY and CDR2 SVGAGI. With V trimmed by 0 bases and J by 5 bases, 9 bases remained unmatched. The CDR3 nucleotides read TGTGCCAGCAGTTACTCGGCGGGACAGGCCAGGCACGAGCAGTACTTC. This sequence encodes CASSYSAGQARHEQYF.

The CDR3: CASSFTWGKTDTQYF. The CDR3 bases are TGCGCCAGCAGCTTCACTTGGGGAAAGACAGATACGCAGTATTTT. V usage is TRBV5-1 and J usage is TRBJ2-3; D not resolved. Germline lookup yields CDR1 SGHRS and CDR2 YFSETQ. The CDR3 totals 15 residues. Between the trimmed V and J ends, which lost 2 bases and 3 bases, there was a span of 13 bases.